The 13 T cell receptor beta chains listed next were all sequenced from one sample in a study of human T cells and chemical hapten exposure. In TCRdb, the RACE reads were re-called with MiXCR into one record per CDR3 protein. The sample lists more than 300,000 distinct CDR3 sequences, about 5.1% occurring once. Time point specified: pre-sensitization, week 0. As to treatment: therapeutic diphenylcyclopropenone sensitization with weekly scalp DPC. Sequencing used whole blood, obtained in connection with sensitization to the hapten diphenylcyclopropenone (DPC). The source is a woman between 45 and 60 years old with alopecia areata. Some clones in this sample may be carry-over from other donors' samples.

There are many counts of this clonotype. V gene TRBV28 combines with J gene TRBJ2-7; TRBD1 agrees at 8 bases. This CDR3 contains 13 residues. The germline gives CDR1 MDHEN, CDR2 SYDVKM. V trimming: 6 bases; J trimming: 2 bases; junction bases outside the gene matches: 3. The CDR3 here is CASRTGAAYEQYF. CDR3 sequence (DNA): TGTGCCAGCAGGACAGGGGCTGCCTACGAGCAGTACTTC.

This clonotype was observed at least ten times. This chain connects TRBV9 to TRBJ1-4; D ambiguous. The CDR3 consists of 14 residues. Trimming stripped 5 bases from V and 4 bases from J, with 12 bases between. CDR1 and CDR2 from the germline V gene are SGDLS and YYNGEE. The CDR3 here is CASSGRGNNEKLFF. The CDR3 nucleotides read TGTGCCAGCAGTGGCCGGGGTAATAATGAAAAACTGTTTTTT.

This clonotype turned up a few times. This chain links TRBV12-3 or TRBV12-4 with TRBJ2-2; D ambiguous. The CDR3 contains 13 residues. V was shortened by 6 bases and J by 5 bases, with 10 bases between the two germline ends. The DNA of the CDR3 is TGTGCCAGCAGCCGCTGGAGTACCGGGGAGCTGTTTTTT. This encodes CASSRWSTGELFF.

This clonotype has just a few counts. V gene TRBV7-8 combines with J gene TRBJ2-5; 11 bases line up with TRBD1. Germline lookup yields CDR1 SGHVS and CDR2 FQNEAQ. The J segment lost 4 bases and the V segment lost 4 bases, leaving 5 bases of the junction unmatched. The CDR3 sequence is 15 residues long. CDR3 sequence: CASSSSGTGGETQYF. CDR3 bases: TGTGCCAGCAGCTCTTCCGGGACAGGGGGAGAGACCCAGTACTTC.

This clonotype was seen a handful of times. This chain connects TRBV29-1 to TRBJ1-5; the match to TRBD1 covers 8 bases. The length of the CDR3 is 14 residues. Germline V gene lookup returns CDR1 SQVTM and CDR2 ANQGSEA. J gave up 2 bases and V 4 bases, and 4 bases lay outside the gene matches. CDR3 protein: CSVAEGQGNQPQHF. The CDR3 DNA sequence: TGCAGCGTTGCTGAGGGACAGGGCAATCAGCCCCAGCATTTT.

This clonotype was detected many times. V gene TRBV6-1 combines with J gene TRBJ1-4; D might be TRBD1 (5 bases). CDR1 is MNHNS, CDR2 SASEGT, per germline. This CDR3 has 15 residues. Trimming removed 1 base at V and 0 bases at J, with 6 bases between. The DNA of the CDR3 is TGTGCCAGCAGTGAAGGGACACCAACTAATGAAAAACTGTTTTTT. Translating it yields CASSEGTPTNEKLFF.

There are a few counts of this clonotype. The chain employs TRBV29-1 and TRBJ2-7; maybe TRBD1 (6 bases). Germline lookup yields CDR1 SQVTM and CDR2 ANQGSEA. Trimming took off 1 base at V and 0 bases at J, with 13 bases between the two ends. The CDR3 sequence is 15 residues long. The CDR3: CSVEGTARSSYEQYF. The DNA for the CDR3 is TGCAGCGTTGAAGGGACAGCAAGAAGCTCCTACGAGCAGTACTTC.

In this sample, this clonotype turned up once. A much larger clone differs by one base, so this may be a read error. This chain links TRBV12-3 or TRBV12-4 with TRBJ2-1; D may correspond to TRBD1 or TRBD2 (6 bases each). V lost 6 bases and J lost 11, with 20 bases in between. This CDR3 has 14 amino acids. The CDR3 reads CASRPLGGGNKQFF. DNA of the CDR3: TGTGCCAGCAGACCGCTAGGAGGGGGGAATAAGCAGTTCTTC.

Ten or more counts support this clonotype. The chain has TRBV20-1 and TRBJ2-1; D perhaps matches TRBD1 (5 bases). The V gene lost 0 bases and the J gene lost 7 bases, with 10 bases spanning the gap. Looked up from germline, CDR1 is DFQATT and CDR2 is SNEGSKA (reference sequence). CDR3 size: 13 residues. The CDR3 nucleotides read TGCAGTGCTAGAGAGACAGCGCCGAATGAGCAGTTCTTC. This gives the protein CSARETAPNEQFF.

The chain uses TRBV27 and TRBJ1-2; TRBD1 matches 9 bases. The germline gives CDR1 MNHEY, CDR2 SMNVEV (reference sequence). This CDR3 is built from 14 residues. Germline trimming cut 4 bases from V and 3 bases from J; bases unmatched to any gene: 3. The CDR3: CASSYRGPHYGYTF. Here the CDR3 DNA reads TGTGCCAGCAGTTACAGGGGGCCCCACTATGGCTACACCTTC.

This clonotype came up a few times. The chain carries TRBV9 and TRBJ2-1, with 7 nucleotides matching TRBD2. V lost 0 bases and J lost 6; bases outside the gene matches: 6. This CDR3 has 15 residues. Germline CDR1 and CDR2: SGDLS and YYNGEE. The CDR3 bases are TGTGCCAGCAGCGTAGGAGGCAGGGAGGGCAATGAGCAGTTCTTC. Translating it yields CASSVGGREGNEQFF.

This clonotype was recorded at least ten times. The chain couples TRBV5-6 to TRBJ1-6; D not resolved. V gave up 5 bases and J gave up 9 bases, with 9 bases separating them. Germline CDR1 and CDR2: SGHDT and YYEEEE. The CDR3 covers 12 residues. The CDR3 region is CASSSGSSPLHF. CDR3 DNA sequence: TGTGCCAGCAGTTCGGGGAGTTCACCCCTCCACTTT.

Ten or more counts support this clonotype. The V and J genes are TRBV29-1 and TRBJ2-7; D is possibly TRBD2 (5 bases). CDR1 SQVTM and CDR2 ANQGSEA come from the germline V gene. V lost 3 bases to trimming and J lost 7 bases, with 13 bases between them. The CDR3 covers 12 residues. For the CDR3, the DNA is TGCAGCGTTGATGGGTTTTCGGGGGAGCAGTACTTC. It translates to CSVDGFSGEQYF.